A single sample is the source of the 27 T cell receptor beta chains below, sequenced in a study of shared clonotypes between healthy human individuals. Only in-frame clones appear in the TCRdb table, and some are missing; sequencing was by immunoSEQ multiplex PCR. The sample shows roughly 720,000 clones, about nine tenths of them seen only once. Sequenced: memory CD8+ T cells from PBMCs. Sample subset: CD45RO+ cells pooled with CCR7-negative TemRA cells. The receptors derive from a man between 18 and 29 years old in good health. Some clones in this sample may be carry-over from other donors' samples.

This chain joins TRBV7-6 and TRBJ2-7; TRBD2 aligns across 8 bases. CDR3 size: 16 residues. The germline gives CDR1 SGHVS, CDR2 FNYEAQ. J was trimmed by 5 bases and V by 0 bases; bases with no gene match: 9. This CDR3 is CASSLALTGGFDEQYF. CDR3 bases: TGTGCCAGCAGCTTAGCGCTTACGGGAGGGTTCGACGAGCAGTACTTC.

The chain links TRBV4-1 to TRBJ2-7; D is unresolved. The CDR3 is 14 amino acids. Germline lookup yields CDR1 MGHRA and CDR2 YSYEKL. V was trimmed by 1 base and J by 1 base, leaving 8 bases between them. The CDR3 nucleotides read TGCGCCAGCAGCCAAGTTTTACTTTCCTACGAGCAGTACTTC. Translated, it gives CASSQVLLSYEQYF.

J is TRBJ2-7 and V is TRBV19; no firm D call. Germline-derived CDR1 and CDR2 are LNHDA and SQIVND (reference sequence). The CDR3 loop spans 13 amino acids. V lost 4 bases, J lost 0 bases, and 7 bases lay in between. CDR3 sequence reads: CASSNGYSYEQYF. The CDR3 DNA reads TGTGCCAGTAGTAACGGGTACTCCTACGAGCAGTACTTC.

The V call is TRBV6-1, the J call TRBJ2-2; D perhaps matches TRBD2 (8 bases). There are 17 residues in the CDR3. V lost 1 base and J lost 6, with 18 bases in between. CDR1 MNHNS and CDR2 SASEGT come from the germline V gene. CDR3 protein: CASSEVDGRGRAGELFF. CDR3 sequence (DNA): TGTGCCAGCAGTGAAGTGGACGGGAGGGGGCGGGCCGGGGAGCTGTTTTTT.

This clone appeared once. This chain links TRBV11-2 with TRBJ2-3; D gene unclear. The CDR3 runs 13 residues. V lost 3 bases and J lost 6, with 10 bases in between. CDR1 and CDR2 from the germline V gene are SGHAT and FQNNGV. CDR3 DNA: TGTGCCAGCAGCTTTTATAACGGGGATACGCAGTATTTT. Amino acid sequence: CASSFYNGDTQYF.

The gene calls are TRBV5-6 and TRBJ2-7; D unresolved. CDR1 and CDR2 from the germline V gene are SGHDT and YYEEEE. CDR3 length: 14 residues. Trimming took 0 bases from V and 3 from J, leaving 10 bases between them. CDR3 nucleotides: TGTGCCAGCAGCTTGGGTCGCCTTGACTACGAGCAGTACTTC. It is translated as CASSLGRLDYEQYF.

The chain links TRBV10-3 to TRBJ2-5; the match to TRBD2 covers 7 bases. Looked up from germline, CDR1 is ENHRY and CDR2 is SYGVKD. V was pared by 6 bases and J by 2 bases, with 9 bases of the junction left unmatched. The CDR3 contains 15 residues. The DNA for the CDR3 is TGTGCCATCAGCCTTTTGGGCGGGGGACAAGAGACCCAGTACTTC. Amino acids: CAISLLGGGQETQYF.

As concerns this clone: This specimen includes other DNA sequences encoding the same CDR3. The V and J genes are TRBV27 and TRBJ2-7; no clear D. Germline CDR1 and CDR2: MNHEY and SMNVEV (reference sequence). The germline V and J ends were trimmed by 5 bases and 2 bases, with 7 bases remaining between them. The CDR3 runs 12 residues. CDR3 protein: CASSPHPYEQYF. CDR3 nucleotide sequence: TGTGCCAGCAGTCCCCACCCCTACGAGCAGTACTTC.

This chain links TRBV12-5 with TRBJ2-1; 8 bases are a match to TRBD2. The germline V gene has CDR1 LGHNT and CDR2 FRNRAP. With 4 bases clipped from V and 8 bases from J, the junction kept 10 bases outside the gene matches. There are 15 residues in the CDR3. CDR3 protein: CASGYLGGGGHEQFF. The CDR3 region has the DNA TGTGCTAGTGGTTATCTCGGGGGGGGTGGCCATGAGCAGTTCTTC. Looking up the rest from reference TRBV12-5 and TRBJ2-1 gives the full variable domain: DARVTQTPRHKVTEMGQEVTMRCQPILGHNTVFWYRQTMMQGLELLAYFRNRAPLDDSGMPKDRFSAEMPDATLATLKIQPSEPRDSAVYFCASGYLGGGGHEQFFGPGTRLTVL.

The V and J genes are TRBV7-6 and TRBJ2-7; tentatively, D is TRBD1 (5 bases). Germline assignment: CDR1 SGHVS and CDR2 FNYEAQ. V gave up 0 bases and J gave up 0 bases, with 9 bases separating them. This CDR3 has 15 amino acids. The CDR3 nucleotides are TGTGCCAGCAGCTTAGCGGCAGGGTACTCCTACGAGCAGTACTTC. This sequence encodes CASSLAAGYSYEQYF.

The chain employs TRBV19 and TRBJ2-2, with no clear D. Trimming removed 3 bases from V and 5 bases from J, with 10 bases in between. This CDR3 has 14 residues. Germline CDR1 reads LNHDA; CDR2 reads SQIVND (reference sequence). CDR3 loop: CASSIDTWTGELFF. In DNA, the CDR3 is TGTGCCAGTAGTATCGATACGTGGACCGGGGAGCTGTTTTTT.

The J gene is TRBJ1-1, the V gene TRBV7-9; the D is unclear. Germline V CDR1 and CDR2: SEHNR, FQNEAQ (reference sequence). V lost 1 base, J lost 3 bases, and 9 bases lay in between. This CDR3 is built from 14 residues. Written as DNA, the CDR3 is TGTGCCAGCAGCTTAGTCCCCGAGGACACTGAAGCTTTCTTT. The encoded protein is CASSLVPEDTEAFF. The whole variable domain, remainder taken from reference TRBV7-9 and TRBJ1-1, is DTGVSQNPRHKITKRGQNVTFRCDPISEHNRLYWYRQTLGQGPEFLTYFQNEAQLEKSRLLSDRFSAERPKGSFSTLEIQRTEQGDSAMYLCASSLVPEDTEAFFGQGTRLTVV.

This chain links TRBV28 with TRBJ2-1; 8 nucleotides align to TRBD1. V lost 2 bases, J lost 2 bases, and 5 bases stayed unmatched. Germline V CDR1 and CDR2: MDHEN, SYDVKM. The CDR3 contains 16 residues. The CDR3 is CASSLTRQGPYNEQFF. The CDR3 DNA is TGTGCCAGCAGTTTAACCCGACAGGGGCCCTACAATGAGCAGTTCTTC.

The J gene is TRBJ1-4, the V gene TRBV6-1; maybe TRBD1 (5 bases). The CDR3 totals 15 residues. Trimming took 4 bases from V and 0 from J, leaving 9 bases between them. Germline assignment: CDR1 MNHNS and CDR2 SASEGT. The CDR3: CASSGTITTNEKLFF. The CDR3 DNA reads as TGTGCCAGCAGTGGGACAATTACAACTAATGAAAAACTGTTTTTT.

The chain combines TRBV18 with TRBJ2-3, with 7 bases aligning to TRBD2. The CDR3 consists of 15 residues. Germline V gene sequence: CDR1 KGHSH, CDR2 LQKENI. V was clipped by 3 bases and J by 3 bases; unmatched bases: 6. In DNA form, the CDR3 reads TGTGCCAGCTCACCCAGACGGGAGGTGACAGATACGCAGTATTTT. Translated: CASSPRREVTDTQYF.

The chain couples TRBV6-5 to TRBJ1-4; 7 bases match TRBD1. CDR3 length: 15 residues. The junction had 2 bases not matched to a gene; V was cut back by 4 bases and J by 0 bases. Germline CDR1 is MNHEY and CDR2 is SVGAGI. CDR3 residues: CASSWTGTTNEKLFF. CDR3 sequence (DNA): TGTGCCAGCAGTTGGACAGGCACAACTAATGAAAAACTGTTTTTT.

This clone has a single count. The chain links TRBV30 to TRBJ1-2, with D possibly TRBD1 on 5 matching bases. Germline CDR1 reads GTSNPN; CDR2 reads SVGIG (reference sequence). V was cut by 2 bases and J by 0 bases, with 10 bases left in between. The CDR3 spans 14 residues. The CDR3 region is CAWSHRTSNYGYTF. CDR3 nucleotide sequence: TGTGCCTGGAGTCACAGGACGTCTAACTATGGCTACACCTTC.

V is TRBV7-9 and J is TRBJ2-7, with 7 nucleotides matching TRBD1. CDR3 length: 15 amino acids. Germline V gene sequence: CDR1 SEHNR, CDR2 FQNEAQ (reference sequence). With V trimmed by 2 bases and J by 5 bases, 9 bases remained unmatched. The CDR3 spells CASSLRQGPNDEQYF. The CDR3, as DNA: TGTGCCAGCAGCTTAAGACAGGGACCAAACGACGAGCAGTACTTC.

This clone was observed a single time. This sequence joins TRBV27 and TRBJ2-4; TRBD1 or TRBD2 may be the D gene (5 bases each). CDR1 is MNHEY, CDR2 SMNVEV, per germline (reference sequence). Trimming took 0 bases from V and 0 from J, leaving 9 bases between them. This CDR3 comprises 16 residues. CDR3 nucleotides: TGTGCCAGCAGTTTATCCCAGGGAGTAGCCAAAAACATTCAGTACTTC. Amino acids: CASSLSQGVAKNIQYF.

The chain combines TRBV5-1 with TRBJ2-7, with D possibly matching TRBD1 (6 bases). The CDR3 consists of 15 residues. Germline V lookup: CDR1 SGHRS, CDR2 YFSETQ. The V end was cut by 6 bases, the J end by 0 bases, with 16 bases between. The CDR3, as DNA: TGCGCCAGCACCTTCGGACAGTCGAGCTCCTACGAGCAGTACTTC. This sequence encodes CASTFGQSSSYEQYF. Full variable domain (outside the CDR3, taken from reference TRBV5-1 and TRBJ2-7): KAGVTQTPRYLIKTRGQQVTLSCSPISGHRSVSWYQQTPGQGLQFLFEYFSETQRNKGNFPGRFSGRQFSNSRSEMNVSTLELGDSALYLCASTFGQSSSYEQYFGPGTRLTVT.

This clone appeared once. The chain uses TRBV10-3 and TRBJ1-2; weak D call: TRBD1 (6 bases). V was cut by 6 bases and J by 6 bases, with 23 bases left in between. This CDR3 is built from 16 residues. Germline V lookup: CDR1 ENHRY, CDR2 SYGVKD. This CDR3 reads CAIRGPITGYFDGYTF. CDR3 DNA: TGTGCCATCAGAGGTCCTATTACAGGGTATTTCGATGGCTACACCTTC.

This clone was counted between two and nine times. V is TRBV28 and J is TRBJ1-1; D is undetermined. V was trimmed by 3 bases and J by 0 bases, leaving 8 bases between them. Germline V gives CDR1 MDHEN, CDR2 SYDVKM. There are 14 residues in the CDR3. The chain's CDR3 is CASSFSQMNTEAFF. The CDR3 DNA follows: TGTGCCAGCAGTTTTAGCCAGATGAACACTGAAGCTTTCTTT.

This chain links TRBV7-3 with TRBJ2-2; 14 bases fit TRBD2. The V and J ends lost 5 bases and 0 bases, in that order; junction bases with no gene match: 8. CDR3 size: 19 residues. CDR1 and CDR2 from the germline V gene are SGHTA and FQGTGA. The CDR3 nucleotides read TGTGCCAGCAGCCCTTCCGGACTAGCGGGAGGTGCGAACACCGGGGAGCTGTTTTTT. It specifies CASSPSGLAGGANTGELFF.

This clone was seen more than once but under ten times. The J gene is TRBJ1-1, the V gene TRBV5-1, with a weak D call TRBD1 (6 bases). The CDR3 spans 16 residues. In germline, CDR1 is SGHRS, CDR2 YFSETQ. The V and J ends lost 0 bases and 2 bases respectively, with 14 bases between them. CDR3 sequence reads: CASSLATQGPNTEAFF. The CDR3 DNA reads as TGCGCCAGCAGCTTGGCCACACAGGGCCCAAACACTGAAGCTTTCTTT.

The CDR3 DNA follows: TGTGCCAGCAGCCCAACAGGGGAAAACTATGGCTACACCTTC. It yields the protein CASSPTGENYGYTF. V and J are TRBV13 and TRBJ1-2, with TRBD1 identical over 7 bases. V shed 5 bases and J 2 bases; nucleotides not matched to a gene: 5. From germline, CDR1 is PRHDT and CDR2 FYEKMQ (reference sequence). The CDR3 spans 14 residues.

The chain employs TRBV4-3 and TRBJ2-7; no reliable D call. The CDR3 covers 14 residues. V was shortened by 4 bases and J by 2 bases, with 12 bases between the two germline ends. Germline CDR1 and CDR2: LGHNA and YSLEER. The CDR3 spells CASSRSIRPYEQYF. As DNA, the CDR3 is TGCGCCAGCAGCCGATCGATACGACCCTACGAGCAGTACTTC.

V and J are TRBV7-8 and TRBJ1-1, with TRBD1 as a possible D gene (5 bases). Germline lookup yields CDR1 SGHVS and CDR2 FQNEAQ. V lost 1 base, J lost 4 bases, and 22 bases lay in between. The CDR3 covers 18 residues. CDR3 bases: TGTGCCAGCAGCTTAGTTCACGGAATCGGCGGGGCGGTCACTGAAGCTTTCTTT. Its translation is CASSLVHGIGGAVTEAFF.